Below are 14 T cell receptor beta chains sequenced from a single sample in a study of T cell changes during pregnancy in multiple sclerosis. TCRdb's copy holds only in-frame clones and misses some; the assay was immunoSEQ multiplex PCR. The data show about 16,000 clones, almost 96% seen once. The sample in question was peripheral blood, obtained in the third trimester of pregnancy. The receptors stem from a female donor with multiple sclerosis, enrolled in a pregnancy study.

The gene calls are TRBV27 and TRBJ2-1, with TRBD2 matching over 10 bases. Germline V gene lookup returns CDR1 MNHEY and CDR2 SMNVEV (reference sequence). With 3 bases clipped from V and 8 bases from J, the junction kept 7 bases outside the gene matches. The length of the CDR3 is 15 residues. The CDR3 DNA is TGTGCCAGCAGTTTTCAGCGGGAGGGCCTCTATGAGCAGTTCTTC. Translating it yields CASSFQREGLYEQFF.

The rearrangement joins TRBV5-4 to TRBJ2-7; perhaps TRBD2 as D (5 bases). CDR3 length: 14 amino acids. From germline, CDR1 is SGHNT and CDR2 YYREEE (reference sequence). Deletions cut 5 bases from V and 3 bases from J, with 15 bases between. This CDR3 is CASRRDAASYEQYF. In DNA form, the CDR3 reads TGTGCCAGCAGGAGGGATGCAGCGAGCTACGAGCAGTACTTC.

This clone was observed once. The CDR3 nucleotides are TGCGCCAGCAGCCTGCTAGCGGGGGGCATATGGGGGGAGCTGTTTTTT. Translating gives CASSLLAGGIWGELFF. The chain has TRBV4-1 and TRBJ2-2; 11 bases match TRBD2. Germline V gene sequence: CDR1 MGHRA, CDR2 YSYEKL. The V and J ends lost 4 bases and 8 bases, in that order; junction bases with no gene match: 9. The CDR3 consists of 16 residues.

The chain recombines TRBV9 with TRBJ2-5, with a weak D call TRBD2 (6 bases). CDR1 SGDLS and CDR2 YYNGEE come from the germline V gene. The V end lost 0 bases, the J end lost 4 bases, and 13 bases lay between the germline ends. The CDR3 length is 15 residues. The CDR3 sequence is CASSVDGSSRETQYF. The CDR3 coding sequence is TGTGCCAGCAGCGTAGACGGGAGTTCGAGAGAGACCCAGTACTTC.

The rearrangement uses TRBV6-5 and TRBJ1-1; no firm D call. Trimming removed 0 bases at V and 6 bases at J, with 8 bases between. Germline lookup yields CDR1 MNHEY and CDR2 SVGAGI. This CDR3 comprises 13 residues. The CDR3: CASSYSTLAEAFF. CDR3 sequence (DNA): TGTGCCAGCAGTTACTCGACTCTAGCTGAAGCTTTCTTT.

The chain couples TRBV28 to TRBJ1-5; D is possibly TRBD1 (5 bases). Germline CDR1 reads MDHEN; CDR2 reads SYDVKM. Trimming took 6 bases from V and 6 from J, leaving 12 bases between them. The CDR3 totals 13 residues. The CDR3 DNA is TGTGCCAGCAGGTCGGGGGGAGCTCAGCCCCAGCATTTT. It is translated as CASRSGGAQPQHF.

This clone was recorded only once. The rearrangement links TRBV30 to TRBJ2-5; D ambiguous. The V gene lost 0 bases and the J gene lost 5 bases, with 4 bases spanning the gap. This CDR3 has 11 amino acids. Germline lookup yields CDR1 GTSNPN and CDR2 SVGIG (reference sequence). The CDR3 region is CAWSVGETQYF. CDR3 DNA: TGTGCCTGGAGTGTCGGGGAGACCCAGTACTTC. The variable domain in full, with the rest retrieved from reference TRBV30 and TRBJ2-5, is SQTIHQWPATLVQPVGSPLSLECTVEGTSNPNLYWYRQAAGRGLQLLFYSVGIGQISSEVPQNLSASRPQDRQFILSSKKLLLSDSGFYLCAWSVGETQYFGPGTRLLVL.

V gene TRBV7-3 combines with J gene TRBJ2-2, with 8 bases identical to TRBD1. The V and J ends lost 6 bases and 2 bases, in that order; junction bases with no gene match: 2. CDR3 length: 14 amino acids. CDR1 is SGHTA, CDR2 FQGTGA, per germline. Written as DNA, the CDR3 is TGTGCCAGCAGGGGACAGGCTAACACCGGGGAGCTGTTTTTT. Protein: CASRGQANTGELFF.

The chain has TRBV5-1 and TRBJ2-7; D gene uncertain. CDR3 length: 16 amino acids. Trimming cost V 0 bases and J 0 bases, with 13 bases left between them. Germline CDR1 SGHRS, CDR2 YFSETQ. CDR3: CASSLGTNSYSYEQYF. The CDR3 nucleotides are TGCGCCAGCAGCTTGGGCACGAACAGCTACTCCTACGAGCAGTACTTC.

The table lists this clone with a count of one. The chain employs TRBV9 and TRBJ1-1; no clear D gene. Germline V gene sequence: CDR1 SGDLS, CDR2 YYNGEE. This CDR3 spans 15 amino acids. V lost 3 bases and J 6 bases, leaving 18 bases between the germline ends. As DNA, the CDR3 is TGTGCCAGCAGCGCTACCGGGTCCTGGCATTCTGAAGCTTTCTTT. Amino acid sequence: CASSATGSWHSEAFF.

The chain has TRBV10-3 and TRBJ1-1; perhaps TRBD1 as D (5 bases). The CDR3 spans 12 residues. V was clipped by 8 bases and J by 6 bases, with 13 bases between them. Germline CDR1 is ENHRY and CDR2 is SYGVKD. The CDR3 region is CAIRGGFAEAFF. The DNA for the CDR3 is TGTGCCATCCGGGGGGGTTTCGCTGAAGCTTTCTTT.

The chain combines TRBV2 with TRBJ1-2; the match to TRBD1 covers 9 bases. The CDR3 runs 15 residues. Germline CDR1 reads SNHLY; CDR2 reads FYNNEI. The trim removed 5 bases at V and 1 base at J, leaving 5 bases unmatched. This chain's CDR3 is CASSTDRGGNYGYTF. CDR3 nucleotides: TGTGCCAGCAGTACCGACAGGGGGGGTAACTATGGCTACACCTTC.

The gene calls are TRBV25-1 and TRBJ2-5, with D tentatively TRBD1 (5 bases). Trimming pared 0 bases from V and 1 base from J, leaving 9 bases between. Per germline, CDR1 MGHDK and CDR2 SYGVNS. This CDR3 has 15 residues. CDR3 sequence reads: CASSEYRQFQETQYF. Here the CDR3 DNA reads TGTGCCAGCAGTGAATACAGACAGTTCCAAGAGACCCAGTACTTC.

For the CDR3, the DNA is TGTGCCACCAGGGGGCAGGGGGACACCGGGGAGCTGTTTTTT. Protein: CATRGQGDTGELFF. The chain combines TRBV28 with TRBJ2-2, with 8 bases fitting TRBD1. V trimming: 10 bases; J trimming: 3 bases; junction bases outside the gene matches: 7. The CDR3 extends over 14 amino acids. The germline gives CDR1 MDHEN, CDR2 SYDVKM.